The 30 T cell receptor beta chains reported below all come from one sample, sequenced in a study of shared clonotypes between healthy human individuals. The repertoire was sequenced with immunoSEQ multiplex PCR; TCRdb's copy has only in-frame clones and lacks some. The table shows about 490,000 clones, with 75% to 85% occurring only once. Source material: PBMCs. The receptors originated from a woman aged 40 to 49 in good health. Some clones in this sample may be carry-over from other donors' samples.

The rearrangement links TRBV7-8 to TRBJ2-5; no firm D call. The CDR3 length is 15 residues. The V end lost 1 base, the J end lost 1 base, and 10 bases lay between the germline ends. Germline V gives CDR1 SGHVS, CDR2 FQNEAQ. CDR3 in DNA: TGTGCCAGCAGCTTAGGACCCCCGCTCCAAGAGACCCAGTACTTC. It encodes CASSLGPPLQETQYF.

The chain carries TRBV9 and TRBJ1-3, with unresolved D. The CDR3 has 17 amino acids. From germline, CDR1 is SGDLS and CDR2 YYNGEE. Trimming took off 0 bases at V and 0 bases at J, with 13 bases between the two ends. CDR3 nucleotide sequence: TGTGCCAGCAGCGTAGGACTTTATGAGAGCTCTGGAAACACCATATATTTT. Amino acids: CASSVGLYESSGNTIYF.

This rearrangement joins TRBV30 to TRBJ1-1; 10 nucleotides agree with TRBD1. Unmatched junction bases numbered 7, after V lost 3 bases and J lost 3 bases. CDR1 is GTSNPN, CDR2 SVGIG, per germline (reference sequence). This CDR3 has 15 residues. In DNA form, the CDR3 reads TGTGCCTGGAGACCCCGGACAGGGGGGGACACTGAAGCTTTCTTT. This encodes CAWRPRTGGDTEAFF.

This clone was seen only once. This chain connects TRBV6-1 to TRBJ1-2, with D unclear. Germline V gene data show CDR1 as MNHNS and CDR2 as SASEGT. This CDR3 comprises 12 residues. The germline V and J ends were trimmed by 8 bases and 2 bases, with 9 bases remaining between them. CDR3 loop: CASSRTNYGYTF. The CDR3 nucleotides are TGTGCCAGCTCCCGGACCAACTATGGCTACACCTTC.

The chain joins TRBV9 to TRBJ2-7; 9 bases fit TRBD1. After removal of 2 bases from V and 3 bases from J, the junction contained 6 bases not matched to a gene. Germline V gives CDR1 SGDLS, CDR2 YYNGEE. The CDR3 has 15 residues. Here the CDR3 reads CASSVRDRDDYEQYF. CDR3 bases: TGTGCCAGCAGCGTCCGGGACAGGGATGACTACGAGCAGTACTTC.

This clone was seen only once. The chain couples TRBV10-2 to TRBJ2-3, with 10 bases aligning to TRBD2. The CDR3 loop spans 13 amino acids. Trimming cost V 8 bases and J 4 bases; bases outside gene matches: 3. CDR1 and CDR2 (germline): WSHSY, SAAADI. CDR3 in DNA: TGCGCCAGCCGACTAGCGGGCGCAGATACGCAGTATTTT. This encodes CASRLAGADTQYF.

The rearrangement links TRBV13 to TRBJ2-2; maybe TRBD1 (5 bases). V was trimmed by 7 bases and J by 2 bases, leaving 20 bases between them. This CDR3 has 17 amino acids. Germline V lookup: CDR1 PRHDT, CDR2 FYEKMQ (reference sequence). CDR3 DNA: TGTGCCAGCAAATTCGGGCCACAGGAGCGAAACACCGGGGAGCTGTTTTTT. Protein product: CASKFGPQERNTGELFF.

This sequence joins TRBV19 and TRBJ2-7; TRBD1 matches at 7 bases. The CDR3 extends over 14 amino acids. Germline CDR1 is LNHDA and CDR2 is SQIVND (reference sequence). Trimming cost V 7 bases and J 4 bases; bases outside gene matches: 10. The CDR3 DNA reads as TGTGCCAGTACCCTACGACAGGGTAATTACGAGCAGTACTTC. It translates to CASTLRQGNYEQYF.

To note about this clone: This may stem from a read error, because a much larger clone lies one nucleotide away. This chain connects TRBV10-2 to TRBJ1-1; possibly TRBD1 for D (6 bases). Looked up from germline, CDR1 is WSHSY and CDR2 is SAAADI. The CDR3 runs to 12 residues. This CDR3 reads CASRVNREKALF. The CDR3 DNA sequence: TGCGCCAGCAGGGTTAACAGGGAGAAAGCTCTCTTT.

The sample holds many counts of this clone. The same CDR3 can be traced to other DNA sequences in this sample. This chain links TRBV28 with TRBJ2-7; D may match TRBD1 or TRBD2 (5 bases each). CDR3 length: 14 residues. Trimming removed 7 bases from V and 3 bases from J, with 16 bases in between. Germline lookup yields CDR1 MDHEN and CDR2 SYDVKM. CDR3 nucleotides: TGTGCCAGCACCCTGGGACCCCCGATCTACGAGCAGTACTTC. Amino acids: CASTLGPPIYEQYF.

The gene calls are TRBV10-3 and TRBJ1-2, with TRBD1 matching 7 bases. Germline-derived CDR1 and CDR2 are ENHRY and SYGVKD. The CDR3 contains 17 residues. Germline trimming cut 3 bases from V and 8 bases from J; bases unmatched to any gene: 18. CDR3 sequence (DNA): TGTGCCATCAGTGAATCGGTGACGACAGGGTTATCTTTGGGCTACACCTTC. This encodes CAISESVTTGLSLGYTF.

This rearrangement joins TRBV4-2 to TRBJ2-7; D is perhaps TRBD2 (6 bases). This CDR3 comprises 16 residues. V dropped 4 bases and J dropped 0 bases, with 16 bases sitting between them. The germline gives CDR1 LGHNA, CDR2 YNFKEQ. The chain's CDR3 is CASSLVGGEPSYEQYF. CDR3 nucleotides: TGTGCCAGCAGCCTTGTGGGGGGTGAACCCTCCTACGAGCAGTACTTC.

This chain joins TRBV7-2 and TRBJ2-1; the D gene is possibly TRBD1 (5 bases). Germline V gives CDR1 SGHTA, CDR2 FQGNSA. Trimming took off 5 bases at V and 6 bases at J, with 8 bases between the two ends. There are 12 residues in the CDR3. The CDR3 nucleotides are TGTGCCAGCAGCAGACAGCCCAATGAGCAGTTCTTC. This codes for CASSRQPNEQFF.

The chain links TRBV7-2 to TRBJ2-7, with D possibly being TRBD1 (7 bases). The CDR3 is 14 amino acids. Germline V CDR1 and CDR2: SGHTA, FQGNSA. Deletions cut 2 bases from V and 2 bases from J, with 10 bases between. The CDR3 protein is CASSLRRGPYEQYF. CDR3 nucleotide sequence: TGTGCCAGCAGCTTAAGGAGGGGGCCCTACGAGCAGTACTTC.

CDR3 loop: CAISEQDQPQHF. CDR3 nucleotide sequence: TGTGCCATCAGTGAACAGGATCAGCCCCAGCATTTT. The chain recombines TRBV10-3 with TRBJ1-5, with D possibly matching TRBD1 (5 bases). Trimming shortened V by 3 bases and J by 5 bases, and 5 bases separated the two germline ends. Germline V gene lookup returns CDR1 ENHRY and CDR2 SYGVKD. The CDR3 totals 12 residues.

The chain combines TRBV29-1 with TRBJ2-7; 11 positions match TRBD2. CDR1 is SQVTM, CDR2 ANQGSEA, per germline. There are 13 residues in the CDR3. The ends lost 7 bases at V and 4 bases at J; junction bases unmatched: 6. CDR3 nucleotides: TGCAGCGGCTTAGCGGGAGGGGGTTACGAGCAGTACTTC. Translation gives CSGLAGGGYEQYF.

Here the CDR3 reads CASSLEGGRYEQYF. The CDR3 DNA follows: TGTGCCAGCAGCCTTGAGGGGGGGCGCTACGAGCAGTACTTC. This chain joins TRBV9 and TRBJ2-7; maybe TRBD2 (7 bases). Germline-derived CDR1 and CDR2 are SGDLS and YYNGEE. The CDR3 consists of 14 residues. V was shortened by 4 bases and J by 3 bases, with 14 bases between the two germline ends. Full variable domain (missing parts from reference TRBV9 and TRBJ2-7): DSGVTQTPKHLITATGQRVTLRCSPRSGDLSVYWYQQSLDQGLQFLIQYYNGEERAKGNILERFSAQQFPDLHSELNLSSLELGDSALYFCASSLEGGRYEQYFGPGTRLTVT.

This rearrangement joins TRBV27 to TRBJ2-3; 9 bases fit TRBD2. Looked up from germline, CDR1 is MNHEY and CDR2 is SMNVEV (reference sequence). V was pared by 4 bases and J by 1 base, with 6 bases of the junction left unmatched. The CDR3 length is 16 residues. The CDR3: CASSWPSGIRTDTQYF. CDR3 DNA: TGTGCCAGCAGTTGGCCTAGCGGGATCCGCACAGATACGCAGTATTTT.

The table lists this clone with many counts. The J gene is TRBJ1-1, the V gene TRBV7-9; maybe TRBD1 (5 bases). CDR1 and CDR2 from the germline V gene are SEHNR and FQNEAQ (reference sequence). The CDR3 runs to 15 residues. V lost 1 base, J lost 3 bases, and 12 bases lay in between. CDR3 coding DNA: TGTGCCAGCAGCTTAGAGGGGCTTGGTCACACTGAAGCTTTCTTT. Protein product: CASSLEGLGHTEAFF.

The chain joins TRBV5-8 to TRBJ2-7; 12 bases are a match to TRBD2. Looked up from germline, CDR1 is SGHTS and CDR2 is YDEGEE. CDR3 length equals 15 residues. Trimming removed 6 bases from V and 4 bases from J; junction bases left unmatched: 8. The CDR3 nucleotides are TGTGCCAGCAACCTAGCGGGAGGGCCAAGATACGAGCAGTACTTC. Its translation: CASNLAGGPRYEQYF.

The chain recombines TRBV18 with TRBJ2-3; 7 nucleotides align to TRBD2. The CDR3 runs 14 residues. After removal of 6 bases from V and 0 bases from J, the junction contained 3 bases not matched to a gene. Germline V gene data show CDR1 as KGHSH and CDR2 as LQKENI. The CDR3 nucleotides read TGTGCCAGCTCCCTAGCGGTTAGCACAGATACGCAGTATTTT. Translated: CASSLAVSTDTQYF.

As for this clone: Being one base from a much bigger clone, this may be a read error. The chain employs TRBV19 and TRBJ1-1; D is unclear. The ends were cut back, 4 bases at V and 11 bases at J, with 14 bases in the middle. The CDR3 length is 12 residues. CDR1 and CDR2 (germline): LNHDA, SQIVND (reference sequence). The CDR3 protein is CASSTGGFEAFF. The CDR3 nucleotides are TGTGCCAGTAGTACGGGAGGTTTTGAGGCTTTCTTT.

In this sample, this clone turned up a few times. This chain connects TRBV5-4 to TRBJ2-7; D might be TRBD1 (5 bases). V gave up 3 bases and J gave up 6 bases, with 13 bases separating them. This CDR3 contains 13 residues. Germline assignment: CDR1 SGHNT and CDR2 YYREEE (reference sequence). The CDR3 DNA follows: TGTGCCAGCAGCTCCCGGGCCCAGGGCGAGCAGTACTTC. It is translated as CASSSRAQGEQYF.

V and J are TRBV5-1 and TRBJ1-1; D call uncertain. Germline V CDR1 and CDR2: SGHRS, YFSETQ. This CDR3 is 15 amino acids long. V was trimmed by 4 bases and J by 1 base, leaving 14 bases between them. CDR3: CASSLRPVANTEAFF. CDR3 nucleotide sequence: TGCGCCAGCAGCCTCCGGCCAGTGGCGAACACTGAAGCTTTCTTT. The complete variable domain, with remaining parts taken from reference TRBV5-1 and TRBJ1-1, reads KAGVTQTPRYLIKTRGQQVTLSCSPISGHRSVSWYQQTPGQGLQFLFEYFSETQRNKGNFPGRFSGRQFSNSRSEMNVSTLELGDSALYLCASSLRPVANTEAFFGQGTRLTVV.

V is TRBV18 and J is TRBJ2-1; TRBD1 is a possible D gene (6 bases). V lost 5 bases, J lost 4 bases, and 15 bases lay in between. The germline V gene has CDR1 KGHSH and CDR2 LQKENI. The CDR3 sequence is 15 residues long. CDR3 region: CASSSTGSPYNEQFF. CDR3 in DNA: TGTGCCAGCTCATCAACAGGGTCCCCGTACAATGAGCAGTTCTTC. Combining the CDR3 with reference TRBV18 and TRBJ2-1 gives the whole variable domain NAGVMQNPRHLVRRRGQEARLRCSPMKGHSHVYWYRQLPEEGLKFMVYLQKENIIDESGMPKERFSAEFPKEGPSILRIQQVVRGDSAAYFCASSSTGSPYNEQFFGPGTRLTVL.

The chain joins TRBV5-1 to TRBJ1-5, with a weak D call TRBD1 (6 bases). CDR1 is SGHRS and CDR2 is YFSETQ in the germline V gene. V gave up 4 bases and J gave up 6 bases, with 17 bases separating them. CDR3 length: 15 residues. This CDR3 is CASSVAGVPGQPQHF. The CDR3 bases are TGCGCCAGCAGCGTAGCAGGGGTTCCTGGTCAGCCCCAGCATTTT.

This clone has a handful of counts. CDR3 amino acids: CASSVVASTDTQYF. The DNA for the CDR3 is TGTGCCAGCAGCGTAGTAGCTAGCACAGATACGCAGTATTTT. This chain links TRBV9 with TRBJ2-3; no clear D. This CDR3 spans 14 amino acids. The V end was cut by 0 bases, the J end by 0 bases, with 5 bases between. Germline V gene data show CDR1 as SGDLS and CDR2 as YYNGEE.

Only a few counts were recorded for this clone. CDR3 DNA sequence: TGTGCCAGCCGGGACACCCTCACTGAAGCTTTCTTT. This encodes CASRDTLTEAFF. The V and J genes are TRBV19 and TRBJ1-1, with D tentatively TRBD1 (6 bases). V lost 9 bases to trimming and J lost 4 bases, with 12 bases between them. Per the germline V gene, CDR1 is LNHDA and CDR2 is SQIVND (reference sequence). This CDR3 region has 12 residues.

The chain is built from TRBV2 and TRBJ2-5; 8 nucleotides align to TRBD1. This CDR3 has 13 residues. Germline V gives CDR1 SNHLY, CDR2 FYNNEI. V was pared by 5 bases and J by 2 bases, with 1 base of the junction left unmatched. The CDR3 loop is CASSRTGQETQYF. CDR3 coding DNA: TGTGCCAGCAGTAGGACAGGGCAAGAGACCCAGTACTTC.

In this sample, this clone turned up a few times. This sequence joins TRBV5-1 and TRBJ1-2, with 12 bases identical to TRBD1. Germline CDR1 is SGHRS and CDR2 is YFSETQ. This CDR3 region has 17 residues. Losses at the gene ends were 3 bases for V and 4 bases for J; bases not matched to a gene: 10. CDR3 in amino acids: CASSWGTGGRIIYGYTF. CDR3 nucleotide sequence: TGCGCCAGCAGCTGGGGGACAGGGGGCAGGATCATCTATGGCTACACCTTC.